This TCR beta chain comes out of a study of blood T cell repertoires in COVID-19. Turning to the study itself: The United States, Italy and Spain were the sources of the acute and convalescent COVID-19 samples. T cells, B-cell-depleted T cells, or PBMCs provided the cDNA or gDNA that served as material.

Losses at the gene ends were 5 bases for V and 11 bases for J; bases not matched to a gene: 16. The CDR3 loop spans 17 amino acids. The germline V gene encodes CDR1 SGHRS and CDR2 YFSETQ. Authors' processing steps: Reference gene primers were amplified, and this amplification served to estimate nucleated cell counts. Repertoires were generated with immunoSEQ multiplex PCR, while TCRdb's copy carries only in-frame clones and drops some. The V and J calls and clone size come from that table; D and trimming were worked out from the DNA. Seen here are over 250,000 clones, around 85% observed once, and the top ten hold approximately 11%.

The chain is built from TRBV5-1 and TRBJ1-6; TRBD1 matches at 10 bases. The specimen sequenced was peripheral blood. This sequence was found in a woman aged 70-85 years with acute or convalescent COVID-19. CDR3 loop: CASSLTPVGQGSPPLHF. Here the CDR3 DNA reads TGCGCCAGCAGTCTGACCCCCGTGGGACAGGGGTCGCCACCCCTCCACTTT.